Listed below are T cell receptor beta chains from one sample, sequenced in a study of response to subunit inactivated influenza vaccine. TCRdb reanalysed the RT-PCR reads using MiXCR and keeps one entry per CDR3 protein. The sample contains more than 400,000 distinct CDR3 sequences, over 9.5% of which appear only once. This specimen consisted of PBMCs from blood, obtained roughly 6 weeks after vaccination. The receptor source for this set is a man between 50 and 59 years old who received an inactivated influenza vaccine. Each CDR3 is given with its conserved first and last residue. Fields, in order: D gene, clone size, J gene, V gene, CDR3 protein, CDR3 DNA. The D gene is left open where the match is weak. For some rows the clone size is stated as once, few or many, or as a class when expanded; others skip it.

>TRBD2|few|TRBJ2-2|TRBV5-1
CASSLAGTRTDLNTGELFF
TGCGCCAGCAGCTTGGCCGGGACTAGGACAGATTTAAACACCGGGGAGCTGTTTTTT
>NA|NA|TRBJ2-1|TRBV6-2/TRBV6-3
CASSPGMSNEQFF
TGTGCCAGCAGTCCCGGAATGAGCAATGAGCAGTTCTTC
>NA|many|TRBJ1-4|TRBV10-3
CATKRQEDNEKLFF
TGTGCCACCAAAAGACAGGAGGATAATGAAAAACTGTTTTTT
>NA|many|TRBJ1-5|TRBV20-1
CSARGGGFIHF
TGCAGTGCTAGAGGAGGCGGCTTTATTCATTTT
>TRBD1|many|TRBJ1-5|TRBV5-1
CASSPGTGDNQPQHF
TGCGCCAGCAGTCCCGGGACAGGGGACAATCAGCCCCAGCATTTT
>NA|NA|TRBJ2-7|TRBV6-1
CASSRDQWSNEQYF
TGTGCCAGCAGTCGGGACCAGTGGTCTAACGAGCAGTACTTC
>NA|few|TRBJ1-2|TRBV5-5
CASSLFGGMGNYGYTF
TGTGCCAGCAGCTTGTTTGGGGGGATGGGGAACTATGGCTACACCTTC
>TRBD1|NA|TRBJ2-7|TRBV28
CASSSPGGPYEQYF
TGTGCCAGCAGTAGCCCAGGGGGCCCCTACGAGCAGTACTTC
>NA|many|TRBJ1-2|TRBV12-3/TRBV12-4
CASSLGGNRAGYTF
TGTGCCAGCAGTTTAGGGGGTAATCGGGCTGGCTACACCTTC
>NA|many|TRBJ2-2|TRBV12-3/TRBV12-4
CASSLAEGTGELFF
TGTGCCAGCAGCTTGGCGGAGGGCACCGGGGAGCTGTTTTTT
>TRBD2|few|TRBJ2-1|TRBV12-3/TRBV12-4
CASSRLAGDEQFF
TGTGCCAGCAGTCGACTAGCGGGAGATGAGCAGTTCTTC